Listed below are T cell receptor beta chains from one sample, sequenced in a study of cytomegalovirus exposure and HLA in healthy donors. Assay: immunoSEQ multiplex PCR; the TCRdb copy retains only in-frame clones and omits some. The table includes 100,000 or so clones, about 80% detected once. The sequenced material came from PBMCs. Receptor source: a middle-aged man in good health and CMV-seronegative. Each CDR3 is given with its conserved first and last residue. Each record gives: V gene, D gene, clone size, J gene, CDR3 DNA, CDR3 protein. The D gene is left open where the match is weak. A clone size is listed for some rows: how often the clone was seen (once, few, many), or a class if it is expanded.

TRBV6-5	TRBD1	NA	TRBJ2-1	TGTGCCAGCAGTTACACCGGGACAGGGTCGGATGAGCAGTTCTTC	CASSYTGTGSDEQFF
TRBV19	TRBD2	NA	TRBJ2-6	TGTGCCAGTACCGTAGCGGGGCGACGCTCTGGGGCCAACGTCCTGACTTTC	CASTVAGRRSGANVLTF
TRBV7-8	NA	few	TRBJ1-1	TGTGCCAGCAGCTTTGCGGGGCTAACTGAAGCTTTCTTT	CASSFAGLTEAFF
TRBV5-1	TRBD2	NA	TRBJ2-7	TGCGCCAGCCGGAGCGGGGGGGACTACGAGCAGTACTTC	CASRSGGDYEQYF
TRBV4-3	NA	NA	TRBJ1-3	TGCGCCAGCGCCCACGGGGTCTCTGGAAACACCATATATTTT	CASAHGVSGNTIYF
TRBV7-8	TRBD1	NA	TRBJ1-5	TGTGCCAGTCAGGACAGGGAACAGCCCCAGCATTTT	CASQDREQPQHF
TRBV7-2	NA	NA	TRBJ1-5	TGTGCCAGCAGCTTGGGTGACAGTCAGCCCCAGCATTTT	CASSLGDSQPQHF
TRBV29-1	TRBD2	NA	TRBJ2-7	TGCAGCGTTGAGGCTAGCGGAAACACCTACGAGCAGTACTTC	CSVEASGNTYEQYF
TRBV6-5	TRBD1	NA	TRBJ1-1	TGTGCCAGCAGTTACTCGACAGGGAGGACTGAAGCTTTCTTT	CASSYSTGRTEAFF
TRBV7-9	NA	NA	TRBJ1-1	TGTTCCAGCAGCTTAGGGGCGAACACTGAAGCTTTCTTT	CSSSLGANTEAFF
TRBV14	NA	NA	TRBJ2-5	TGTGCCAGCAGCCAAGGGCTAGCCCCAATGTCGGAGACCCAGTACTTC	CASSQGLAPMSETQYF
TRBV7-9	TRBD1	NA	TRBJ1-2	TGTGCCAGCAGCAAAAACGACAGGGGGTCCTATGGCTACACCTTC	CASSKNDRGSYGYTF
TRBV30	TRBD1	NA	TRBJ1-6	TGTGCCTGGGCCCGGGACAGAGATTCACCCCTCCACTTT	CAWARDRDSPLHF
TRBV7-6	TRBD2	NA	TRBJ2-3	TGTGCCAGCAGCTTCTCCAGCGGGGGGGCTACAGATACGCAGTATTTT	CASSFSSGGATDTQYF
TRBV28	NA	NA	TRBJ1-2	TGTGCCAGCAGTTTTTCGTCCACTGAGCGTAACTATGGCTACACCTTC	CASSFSSTERNYGYTF
TRBV7-3	TRBD1	NA	TRBJ1-1	TGTGCCAGCAGCCCGACAGGGGACAACACTGAAGCTTTCTTT	CASSPTGDNTEAFF
TRBV9	TRBD1	NA	TRBJ1-1	TGTGCCAGCAGCCCACAGGGACAGGGGGCTACTGAAGCTTTCTTT	CASSPQGQGATEAFF
TRBV7-9	NA	few	TRBJ1-3	TGTGCCAGCAGGCCAGGGTTCTCTGGAAACACCATATATTTT	CASRPGFSGNTIYF
TRBV27	NA	NA	TRBJ1-2	TGTGCCAGCACCTCCATGCCAGGGGCGGGTGGCTACACCTTC	CASTSMPGAGGYTF
TRBV6-5	TRBD2	NA	TRBJ2-2	TGTGCCAGCGGGATGGGACTAGAAAACACCGGGGAGCTGTTTTTT	CASGMGLENTGELFF
TRBV15	NA	NA	TRBJ2-2	TGTGCCACCAGCAGACCCTCGAGTATGTCGGAGCTGTTTTTT	CATSRPSSMSELFF
TRBV7-3	TRBD1	few	TRBJ2-2	TGTGCCAGCAGCAAAAGACAGGGTCTCGCCGGGGAGCTGTTTTTT	CASSKRQGLAGELFF